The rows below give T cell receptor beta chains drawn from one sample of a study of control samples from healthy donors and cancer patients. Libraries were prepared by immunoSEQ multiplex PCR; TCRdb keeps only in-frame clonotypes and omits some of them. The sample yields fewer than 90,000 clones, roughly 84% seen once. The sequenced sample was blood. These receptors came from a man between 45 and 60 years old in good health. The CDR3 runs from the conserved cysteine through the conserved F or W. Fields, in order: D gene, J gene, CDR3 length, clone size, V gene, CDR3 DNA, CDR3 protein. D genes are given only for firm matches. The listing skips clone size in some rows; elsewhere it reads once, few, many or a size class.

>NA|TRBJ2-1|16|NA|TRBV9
TGTGCCAGCAGCCCCCAACTAGCCGCGAGTCCCGATGAGCAGTTCTTC
CASSPQLAASPDEQFF
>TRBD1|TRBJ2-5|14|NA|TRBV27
TGTGCCAGCAGTTTTGGGGGACAGGGAGTGACCCAGTACTTC
CASSFGGQGVTQYF
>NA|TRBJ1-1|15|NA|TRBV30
TGTGCCTGGAGCCTGGATGGTTGGGTCAACACTGAAGCTTTCTTT
CAWSLDGWVNTEAFF
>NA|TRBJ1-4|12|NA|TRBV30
TGTGCCTGGAAAGGAACTAATGAAAAACTGTTTTTT
CAWKGTNEKLFF
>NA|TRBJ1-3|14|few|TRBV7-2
TGTGCCAGCAGCCAAGGACCTATATCATCCACCATATATTTT
CASSQGPISSTIYF
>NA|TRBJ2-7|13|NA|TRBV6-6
TGTGCCAGCAGCTCGGTCCAGGTAACGGAGCAGTACTTC
CASSSVQVTEQYF
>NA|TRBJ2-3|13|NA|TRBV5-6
TGTGCCAGCAGGCCCTATGGCACAGATACGCAGTATTTT
CASRPYGTDTQYF
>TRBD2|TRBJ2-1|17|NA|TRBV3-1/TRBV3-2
TGTGCCAGCAGCCAAGCTAAGAACGGGGGGGCCTACAATGAGCAGTTCTTC
CASSQAKNGGAYNEQFF
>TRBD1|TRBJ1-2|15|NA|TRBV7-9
TGTGCCAGCAGCCCAGGACAGGGGGCACACTATGGCTACACCTTC
CASSPGQGAHYGYTF
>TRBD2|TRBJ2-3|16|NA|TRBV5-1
TGCGCCAGCAGCTTGGCCGGGACTAGCGGGGGAGATACGCAGTATTTT
CASSLAGTSGGDTQYF
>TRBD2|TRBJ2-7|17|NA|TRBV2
TGTGCCAGCATACAGGGACTAGCGGGGGAGAGCTCCTACGAGCAGTACTTC
CASIQGLAGESSYEQYF
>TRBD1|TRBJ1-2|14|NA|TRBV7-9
TGTGCCAGCAGCATAACCGGGACAGCTGGGGGCTACACCTTC
CASSITGTAGGYTF
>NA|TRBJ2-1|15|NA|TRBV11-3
TGTGCCAGCAGCTCCGGGACGGGAACCTACAATGAGCAGTTCTTC
CASSSGTGTYNEQFF
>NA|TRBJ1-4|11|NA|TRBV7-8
TGTGCCAGCAGCCCCTCCGAAAAACTGTTTTTT
CASSPSEKLFF